This T cell receptor beta chain is from a study of human T cells and chemical hapten exposure. Study information: Diphenylcyclopropenone was applied weekly to patients' scalps across the roughly 23-week study.

This clonotype came up a few times. Its antigen remains unknown. V was clipped by 5 bases and J by 0 bases, with 8 bases between them. The CDR3 consists of 13 residues. The germline V gene has CDR1 SQVTM and CDR2 ANQGSEA. Broader study findings: Against controls, expanded TCRs gave rise to significantly more large CDR3 similarity clusters.

Time point here: patch test 3, about 24 weeks after DPC sensitization. Indicated treatment: therapeutic diphenylcyclopropenone sensitization with weekly scalp DPC. TCRdb re-called the RACE reads with MiXCR, one entry per CDR3 protein. The table has 90,000 to 110,000 distinct CDR3 sequences, less than 40% seen once. This clonotype was obtained from a man aged 35 to 55 with alopecia areata. Some clones in this sample may be carry-over from other donors' samples. The gene calls are TRBV29-1 and TRBJ2-1; no firm D call. This specimen was whole blood, taken in connection with sensitization to the hapten diphenylcyclopropenone (DPC). CDR3 loop: CSVTISSYNEQFF. The CDR3 DNA is TGCAGCGTTACTATTAGCTCCTACAATGAGCAGTTCTTC.